Given below is one T cell receptor (beta chain) in context. Measured with immunoSEQ multiplex PCR; TCRdb has only the in-frame clones, and not every one. The sample holds 55,000 to 75,000 clones; 90% to 96% are singletons and the top ten take under 1.5%. The entry originates in a study of cytomegalovirus exposure and HLA in healthy donors. The germline V gene encodes CDR1 MDHEN and CDR2 SYDVKM. The V and J ends lost 6 bases and 0 bases respectively, with 20 bases between them. The CDR3 is 17 amino acids. This chain connects TRBV28 to TRBJ1-2; tentative D call: TRBD1 (6 bases). The TCR originated in a young woman in good health and CMV-seronegative. Source material: PBMCs. In nucleotides, the CDR3 is TGTGCCAGCAGCTCCGACAGGTGGAATTTAGCTAACTATGGCTACACCTTC. It codes for CASSSDRWNLANYGYTF.